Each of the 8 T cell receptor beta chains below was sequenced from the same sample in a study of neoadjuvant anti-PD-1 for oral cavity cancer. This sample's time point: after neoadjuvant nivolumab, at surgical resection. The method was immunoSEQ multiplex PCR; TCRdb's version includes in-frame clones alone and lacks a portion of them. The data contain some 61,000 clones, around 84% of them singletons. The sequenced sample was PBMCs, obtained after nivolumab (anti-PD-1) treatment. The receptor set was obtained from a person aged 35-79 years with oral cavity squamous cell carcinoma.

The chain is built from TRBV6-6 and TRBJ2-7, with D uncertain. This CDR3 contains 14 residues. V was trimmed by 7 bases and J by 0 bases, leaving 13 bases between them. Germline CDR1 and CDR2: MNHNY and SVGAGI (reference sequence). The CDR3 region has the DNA TGTGCCAGCACCGGAAGGGATACCTCCTACGAGCAGTACTTC. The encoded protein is CASTGRDTSYEQYF.

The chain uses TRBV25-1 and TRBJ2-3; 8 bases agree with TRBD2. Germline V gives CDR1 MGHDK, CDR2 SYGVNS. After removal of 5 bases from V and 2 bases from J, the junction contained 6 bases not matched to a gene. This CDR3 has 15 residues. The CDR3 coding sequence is TGTGCCAGCAGTCCGGCTAGCGGGCTCACAGATACGCAGTATTTT. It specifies CASSPASGLTDTQYF. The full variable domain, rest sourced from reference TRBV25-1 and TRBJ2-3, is EADIYQTPRYLVIGTGKKITLECSQTMGHDKMYWYQQDPGMELHLIHYSYGVNSTEKGDLSSESTVSRIRTEHFPLTLESARPSHTSQYLCASSPASGLTDTQYFGPGTRLTVL.

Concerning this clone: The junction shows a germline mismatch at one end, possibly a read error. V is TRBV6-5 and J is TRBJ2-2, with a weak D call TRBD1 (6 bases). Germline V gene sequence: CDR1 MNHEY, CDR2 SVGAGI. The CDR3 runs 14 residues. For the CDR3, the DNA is TGTGCCAGCAGTGAAATCTTCGGACAGTCCGTTGACGGCTTT. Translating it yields CASSEIFGQSVDGF.

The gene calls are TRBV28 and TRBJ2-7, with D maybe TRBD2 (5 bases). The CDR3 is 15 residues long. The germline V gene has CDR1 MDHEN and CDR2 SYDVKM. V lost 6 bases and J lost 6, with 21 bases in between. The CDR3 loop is CASSDPLRAPREQYF. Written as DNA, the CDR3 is TGTGCCAGCAGCGACCCCCTGAGGGCGCCTCGCGAGCAGTACTTC.

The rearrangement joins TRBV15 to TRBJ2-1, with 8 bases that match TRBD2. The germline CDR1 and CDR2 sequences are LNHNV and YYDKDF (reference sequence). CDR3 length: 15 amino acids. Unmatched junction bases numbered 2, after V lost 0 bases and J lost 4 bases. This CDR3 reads CATSRDSGRYNEQFF. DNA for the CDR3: TGTGCCACCAGCAGAGACAGCGGGAGATACAATGAGCAGTTCTTC.

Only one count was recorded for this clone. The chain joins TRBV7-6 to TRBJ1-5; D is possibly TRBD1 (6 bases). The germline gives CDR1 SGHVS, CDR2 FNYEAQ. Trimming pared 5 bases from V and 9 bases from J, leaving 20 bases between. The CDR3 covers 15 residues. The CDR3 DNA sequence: TGTGCCAGCAGCGTATCTACAGGGAGCCTTTGGCCCCAGCATTTT. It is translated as CASSVSTGSLWPQHF.

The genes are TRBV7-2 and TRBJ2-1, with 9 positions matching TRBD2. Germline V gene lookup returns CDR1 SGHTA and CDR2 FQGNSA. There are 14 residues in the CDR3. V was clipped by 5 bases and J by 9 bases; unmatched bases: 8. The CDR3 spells CASSLLAGVGEQFF. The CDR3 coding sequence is TGTGCCAGCAGCCTATTAGCGGGAGTGGGTGAGCAGTTCTTC.

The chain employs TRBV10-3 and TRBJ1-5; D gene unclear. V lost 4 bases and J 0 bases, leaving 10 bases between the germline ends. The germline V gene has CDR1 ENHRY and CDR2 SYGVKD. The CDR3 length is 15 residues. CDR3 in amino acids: CAISGGKGSNQPQHF. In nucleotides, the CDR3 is TGTGCCATCAGTGGTGGGAAGGGTAGCAATCAGCCCCAGCATTTT.